This entry lists 19 T cell receptor beta chains sequenced from one sample in a study of T-cell memory formation after mild COVID-19. TCRdb re-analysed the 5' RACE reads in MiXCR, keeping a single row per CDR3 protein. The table lists hundreds of thousands of distinct CDR3 sequences, about 16% of them singletons. The sequenced material came from PBMCs or a T cell subset sorted from them (not recorded which). The receptors come from a man aged 18-30 years who had mild COVID-19 (a few samples of this study predate the infection). Cell type and time point are not known.

This clonotype was found a few times. The chain links TRBV3-1 to TRBJ2-3; 11 bases agree with TRBD2. Trimming at V came to 4 bases and at J to 5 bases, leaving 11 bases not matched to a gene. The V gene's germline CDR1 is LGHDT and CDR2 YNNKEL (reference sequence). CDR3 length: 17 amino acids. The CDR3 protein is CASSPRVVAGGRDTQYF. In DNA, the CDR3 is TGTGCCAGCAGCCCCCGTGTAGTAGCGGGGGGGCGAGATACGCAGTATTTT.

This clonotype was seen at least ten times. V is TRBV5-1 and J is TRBJ2-5; D may be TRBD2 (7 bases). This CDR3 comprises 15 residues. V was cut by 6 bases and J by 5 bases, with 20 bases left in between. Germline V gene data show CDR1 as SGHRS and CDR2 as YFSETQ. The CDR3 bases are TGCGCCAGCAACCCTGGGAGGGGGGGGGCCGAGACCCAGTACTTC. Translating it yields CASNPGRGGAETQYF. Full variable domain (outside the CDR3, taken from reference TRBV5-1 and TRBJ2-5): KAGVTQTPRYLIKTRGQQVTLSCSPISGHRSVSWYQQTPGQGLQFLFEYFSETQRNKGNFPGRFSGRQFSNSRSEMNVSTLELGDSALYLCASNPGRGGAETQYFGPGTRLLVL.

The chain combines TRBV28 with TRBJ1-2; 9 bases agree with TRBD1. V shed 6 bases and J 3 bases; nucleotides not matched to a gene: 14. The CDR3 runs to 17 residues. Germline V gene data show CDR1 as MDHEN and CDR2 as SYDVKM. The CDR3 DNA reads as TGTGCCAGCAGCCTTGGACAGGGGTTCGGAGAGTACTATGGCTACACCTTC. It is translated as CASSLGQGFGEYYGYTF.

This clonotype was seen a few times. The J gene is TRBJ2-7, the V gene TRBV4-3; 7 nucleotides match TRBD1. Germline V gives CDR1 LGHNA, CDR2 YSLEER. J gave up 3 bases and V 3 bases, and 8 bases lay outside the gene matches. The CDR3 contains 15 residues. The CDR3 region has the DNA TGCGCCAGCAGCCAGGAATTGGGACAGATCTACGAGCAGTACGTC. Translating gives CASSQELGQIYEQYV.

This clonotype was counted ten times or more. This chain uses TRBV2 with TRBJ2-1; 7 nucleotides line up with TRBD2. There are 13 residues in the CDR3. From germline, CDR1 is SNHLY and CDR2 FYNNEI. V lost 7 bases, J lost 8 bases, and 8 bases stayed unmatched. CDR3 loop: CASTQGGLHEQFF. In DNA form, the CDR3 reads TGTGCCAGCACTCAGGGAGGGCTCCATGAGCAGTTCTTC.

This clonotype has a handful of counts. V usage is TRBV6-5 and J usage is TRBJ1-1; D possibly corresponds to TRBD1 (5 bases). Trimming cost V 7 bases and J 3 bases, with 12 bases left between them. The CDR3 spans 13 residues. Germline CDR1 MNHEY, CDR2 SVGAGI. CDR3 in DNA: TGTGCCAGCACTCGGGGCTATTACACTGAAGCTTTCTTT. Residues: CASTRGYYTEAFF.

The chain combines TRBV3-1 with TRBJ2-5; TRBD1 is a possible D gene (6 bases). The CDR3 totals 14 residues. The germline V and J ends were trimmed by 4 bases and 4 bases, with 13 bases remaining between them. The germline V gene encodes CDR1 LGHDT and CDR2 YNNKEL (reference sequence). The CDR3 spells CASSPWTARETQYF. CDR3 in DNA: TGTGCCAGCAGCCCCTGGACAGCCCGAGAGACCCAGTACTTC.

This clonotype turned up a few times. This chain uses TRBV20-1 with TRBJ2-1, with 11 bases aligning to TRBD2. Germline V gene lookup returns CDR1 DFQATT and CDR2 SNEGSKA (reference sequence). The CDR3 contains 17 residues. J was trimmed by 0 bases and V by 1 base; bases with no gene match: 5. The CDR3 loop is CSARGTSGLSSYNEQFF. The DNA of the CDR3 is TGCAGTGCTAGAGGGACTAGCGGGTTAAGCTCCTACAATGAGCAGTTCTTC.

The sample holds a few counts of this clonotype. This chain connects TRBV12-3 or TRBV12-4 to TRBJ1-6, with D hard to call. The CDR3 loop spans 12 amino acids. V shed 7 bases and J shed 8 bases, with 9 bases lying between them. DNA for the CDR3: TGTGCCAGCACCCGCATGGATTCACCCCTCCACTTT. This encodes CASTRMDSPLHF.

The CDR3 region has the DNA TGTGCCAGAAGCAACCCAGGTCGCAATCAGCCCCAGCATTTT. Its translation: CARSNPGRNQPQHF. V and J are TRBV5-3 and TRBJ1-5; D call uncertain. TRBV5-3 is marked as an open reading frame, function uncertain. Trimming cost V 4 bases and J 2 bases, with 10 bases left between them. This CDR3 contains 14 residues.

This clonotype has more than one count but fewer than ten. The chain has TRBV7-9 and TRBJ1-1; D unresolved. Trimming took off 1 base at V and 3 bases at J, with 12 bases between the two ends. The CDR3 sequence is 15 residues long. Germline CDR1 SEHNR, CDR2 FQNEAQ (reference sequence). CDR3 sequence (DNA): TGTGCCAGCAGCTTAGGGACTTGGCGGGACACTGAAGCTTTCTTT. It yields the protein CASSLGTWRDTEAFF.

The chain carries TRBV7-6 and TRBJ2-3, with 11 bases lining up with TRBD2. The V segment lost 5 bases and the J segment 5 bases; nucleotides outside the gene matches: 9. Germline V gene lookup returns CDR1 SGHVS and CDR2 FNYEAQ. The CDR3 consists of 16 residues. The CDR3 loop reads CASSPRLAGREDTQYF. CDR3 bases: TGTGCCAGCAGCCCGAGACTAGCGGGGCGGGAAGATACGCAGTATTTT.

The chain carries TRBV4-2 and TRBJ2-3; D is unresolved. With 0 bases removed from V and 5 bases from J, the gap between germline ends came to 15 bases. The CDR3 runs to 16 residues. Germline CDR1 LGHNA, CDR2 YNFKEQ. Here the CDR3 reads CASSQDPSLRGDTQYF. DNA of the CDR3: TGTGCCAGCAGCCAAGACCCCTCCCTCCGCGGAGATACGCAGTATTTT.

The table lists this clonotype with a few counts. The V and J genes are TRBV7-9 and TRBJ2-6; no clear D. CDR3 length: 14 residues. V was pared by 9 bases and J by 0 bases, with 9 bases between. Per the germline V gene, CDR1 is SEHNR and CDR2 is FQNEAQ (reference sequence). The CDR3 is CASSPPSGANVLTF. CDR3 nucleotides: TGTGCCAGTTCCCCGCCCTCTGGGGCCAACGTCCTGACTTTC.

The chain joins TRBV9 to TRBJ2-4; D may be TRBD1 (5 bases). Germline assignment: CDR1 SGDLS and CDR2 YYNGEE. The CDR3 spans 17 residues. The V end lost 4 bases, the J end lost 5 bases, and 22 bases lay between the germline ends. CDR3 nucleotides: TGTGCCAGCAGCCCAGCGCTCCCCTGGCTAGGGGAAAACATTCAGTACTTC. Translating it yields CASSPALPWLGENIQYF.

This chain connects TRBV7-2 to TRBJ1-5; 9 bases agree with TRBD1. CDR1 SGHTA and CDR2 FQGNSA come from the germline V gene. V trimming: 1 base; J trimming: 11 bases; junction bases outside the gene matches: 3. The CDR3 spans 13 residues. Here the CDR3 DNA reads TGTGCCAGCAGCTTAGGCAGGGACAGGGCCCAGCATTTT. It yields the protein CASSLGRDRAQHF.

This clonotype appeared many times. The chain links TRBV6-6 to TRBJ1-5; no firm D call. CDR1 MNHNY and CDR2 SVGAGI come from the germline V gene (reference sequence). The CDR3 loop spans 14 amino acids. Trimming shortened V by 8 bases and J by 6 bases, and 17 bases separated the two germline ends. Written as DNA, the CDR3 is TGTGCCAGCTTTGAGCCGGCGGAGGCTCAGCCCCAGCATTTT. Translating gives CASFEPAEAQPQHF.

The chain joins TRBV7-9 to TRBJ2-5, with TRBD2 as a possible D gene (5 bases). Per the germline V gene, CDR1 is SEHNR and CDR2 is FQNEAQ (reference sequence). This CDR3 is built from 13 residues. With 7 bases removed from V and 5 bases from J, the gap between germline ends came to 14 bases. In DNA form, the CDR3 reads TGTGCCAGCACGTCAAGCGGCCGGGAGACCCAGTACTTC. Translating gives CASTSSGRETQYF. The whole variable domain, filled in from reference TRBV7-9 and TRBJ2-5, reads DTGVSQNPRHKITKRGQNVTFRCDPISEHNRLYWYRQTLGQGPEFLTYFQNEAQLEKSRLLSDRFSAERPKGSFSTLEIQRTEQGDSAMYLCASTSSGRETQYFGPGTRLLVL.

This clonotype was observed a few times. The chain recombines TRBV27 with TRBJ1-2, with a weak D call TRBD1 (5 bases). The CDR3 is made up of 15 amino acids. CDR1 is MNHEY and CDR2 is SMNVEV in the germline V gene (reference sequence). The ends were cut back, 4 bases at V and 4 bases at J, with 16 bases in the middle. The CDR3 here is CASSSGSRRGYGYTF. In DNA form, the CDR3 reads TGTGCCAGCAGTTCAGGGTCCAGAAGGGGCTATGGCTACACCTTC.